This T cell receptor beta chain was captured in a study of blood T cell repertoires in COVID-19. Study-wide background: Spain, Italy and the United States supplied samples that represented acute and convalescent COVID-19. Sources were T cells, B-cell-depleted T cells, or PBMCs; the material itself was cDNA or gDNA.

Original analysis: How many nucleated cells were present was estimated from reference gene primer amplification. Using immunoSEQ multiplex PCR, the repertoire was profiled, and TCRdb retains in-frame clones only, with some absent. V and J calls plus clone size are reproduced from that table; the DNA served to infer D and trimming. This table holds 150,000 to 200,000 clones, just under 85% found once. Input material: peripheral blood. This receptor was obtained from a human donor with acute or convalescent COVID-19. The donor label of this sample is uncertain.

CDR3 bases: TGTGCCAGCAGTTTATCCCCCCTAGCTGCGGAGACCCAGTACTTC. Protein product: CASSLSPLAAETQYF. The chain carries TRBV27 and TRBJ2-5; D might be TRBD2 (5 bases). The CDR3 contains 15 residues. Germline V gene lookup returns CDR1 MNHEY and CDR2 SMNVEV (reference sequence). Trimming stripped 0 bases from V and 5 bases from J, with 13 bases between.